These 21 T cell receptor beta chains came from one sample sequenced in a study of cytomegalovirus exposure and HLA in healthy donors. The assay was immunoSEQ multiplex PCR, and TCRdb's table has in-frame clones only and misses some. Here the sample spans about 240,000 clones, roughly 86% being singletons. The specimen was PBMCs. These receptors originate from a woman younger than 45 in good health and CMV-seropositive.

The chain combines TRBV18 with TRBJ1-1; D call uncertain. The germline V and J ends were trimmed by 3 bases and 6 bases, with 14 bases remaining between them. The CDR3 sequence is 14 residues long. Germline CDR1 and CDR2: KGHSH and LQKENI. CDR3 DNA: TGTGCCAGCTCACCCGGGTCGGAGGGCGCTGAAGCTTTCTTT. Translated, it gives CASSPGSEGAEAFF.

A single count supports this clone. The rearrangement uses TRBV6-1 and TRBJ2-5, with TRBD2 matching over 13 bases. J lost 4 bases, V lost 3 bases, and 5 bases had no gene match. Germline CDR1 MNHNS, CDR2 SASEGT. This CDR3 contains 16 residues. CDR3 sequence reads: CASSDPRLAGGETQYF. The DNA of the CDR3 is TGTGCCAGCAGTGACCCAAGACTAGCGGGGGGAGAGACCCAGTACTTC.

The rearrangement links TRBV7-3 to TRBJ2-1; D may be TRBD2 (6 bases). The CDR3 has 13 residues. Trimming cost V 7 bases and J 0 bases, with 7 bases left between them. Germline V gene lookup returns CDR1 SGHTA and CDR2 FQGTGA. The chain's CDR3 is CASNSGSYNEQFF. The DNA for the CDR3 is TGTGCCAGCAATAGCGGCTCCTACAATGAGCAGTTCTTC.

The chain combines TRBV2 with TRBJ2-2, with 8 bases lining up with TRBD1. Trimming took 7 bases from V and 3 from J; bases not matched to a gene: 10. Germline CDR1 SNHLY, CDR2 FYNNEI. The CDR3 is 16 amino acids. The CDR3 region is CASTPSGTGYTGELFF. For the CDR3, the DNA is TGTGCCAGCACCCCTTCCGGGACAGGTTACACCGGGGAGCTGTTTTTT.

The gene calls are TRBV28 and TRBJ2-1, with TRBD2 matching 8 bases. Per germline, CDR1 MDHEN and CDR2 SYDVKM. CDR3 length: 15 residues. Trimming removed 6 bases from V and 9 bases from J; junction bases left unmatched: 13. CDR3 coding DNA: TGTGCCAGCAGCCCGCCGGAGGAGCGGGAGAGTGAGCAGTTCTTC. Translating it yields CASSPPEERESEQFF.

The chain is built from TRBV19 and TRBJ1-2; 9 bases align to TRBD1. In germline, CDR1 is LNHDA, CDR2 SQIVND (reference sequence). The V and J ends lost 7 bases and 2 bases, in that order; junction bases with no gene match: 5. The CDR3 has 14 residues. This CDR3 reads CASIPGQGNYGYTF. The CDR3 nucleotides read TGTGCCAGTATTCCGGGACAGGGAAACTATGGCTACACCTTC. The complete variable domain, with remaining parts taken from reference TRBV19 and TRBJ1-2, reads DGGITQSPKYLFRKEGQNVTLSCEQNLNHDAMYWYRQDPGQGLRLIYYSQIVNDFQKGDIAEGYSVSREKKESFPLTVTSAQKNPTAFYLCASIPGQGNYGYTFGSGTRLTVV.

V is TRBV6-5 and J is TRBJ2-7; the match to TRBD1 covers 9 bases. Looked up from germline, CDR1 is MNHEY and CDR2 is SVGAGI. J was trimmed by 12 bases and V by 2 bases; bases with no gene match: 8. This CDR3 region has 13 residues. CDR3 loop: CASSYNGGTGPYF. DNA of the CDR3: TGTGCCAGCAGTTACAATGGAGGGACAGGGCCGTACTTC.

This chain links TRBV5-1 with TRBJ1-1; 8 positions match TRBD1. Germline V gene sequence: CDR1 SGHRS, CDR2 YFSETQ. The CDR3 has 14 amino acids. J was trimmed by 4 bases and V by 3 bases; bases with no gene match: 5. CDR3 in DNA: TGCGCCAGCAGCTCCGGGACAGGAGGCACTGAAGCTTTCTTT. As protein: CASSSGTGGTEAFF.

The V and J genes are TRBV30 and TRBJ2-2; 9 nucleotides line up with TRBD2. J gave up 4 bases and V 5 bases, and 5 bases lay outside the gene matches. CDR3 length equals 14 residues. The germline gives CDR1 GTSNPN, CDR2 SVGIG (reference sequence). CDR3: CAWGLAGVTGELFF. As DNA, the CDR3 is TGTGCCTGGGGATTAGCGGGGGTCACCGGGGAGCTGTTTTTT.

The chain employs TRBV11-2 and TRBJ2-1; 7 nucleotides line up with TRBD1. Trimming cost V 5 bases and J 4 bases; bases outside gene matches: 20. Germline CDR1 SGHAT, CDR2 FQNNGV. The CDR3 spans 19 residues. The CDR3 protein is CASSQFKWIRDREYNEQFF. Written as DNA, the CDR3 is TGTGCCAGCAGCCAATTCAAATGGATCCGGGACAGAGAATACAATGAGCAGTTCTTC.

The chain combines TRBV10-1 with TRBJ2-3; 8 bases match TRBD2. This CDR3 comprises 14 residues. V shed 5 bases and J 4 bases; nucleotides not matched to a gene: 5. Looked up from germline, CDR1 is WNHNN and CDR2 is SYGVQD (reference sequence). CDR3 sequence: CASSSREGADTQYF. In DNA form, the CDR3 reads TGCGCCAGCAGTAGCCGGGAGGGAGCAGATACGCAGTATTTT.

The chain is built from TRBV30 and TRBJ2-7, with TRBD2 matching over 8 bases. V shed 3 bases and J 7 bases; nucleotides not matched to a gene: 17. This CDR3 is built from 16 residues. Germline V gives CDR1 GTSNPN, CDR2 SVGIG (reference sequence). The CDR3 sequence is CAWSLGGSGGYLEQYF. The CDR3 region has the DNA TGTGCCTGGAGCCTGGGGGGAAGCGGGGGCTACTTAGAGCAGTACTTC.

CDR3 sequence reads: CASRRDRRSYNEQFF. The CDR3 coding sequence is TGTGCCAGCAGGCGCGACAGGAGATCCTACAATGAGCAGTTCTTC. V usage is TRBV5-6 and J usage is TRBJ2-1; a possible D gene is TRBD1 (6 bases). This CDR3 comprises 15 residues. V lost 5 bases and J lost 1, with 13 bases in between. Germline V gene lookup returns CDR1 SGHDT and CDR2 YYEEEE. Supplemented by reference TRBV5-6 and TRBJ2-1, the full variable domain reads DAGVTQSPTHLIKTRGQQVTLRCSPKSGHDTVSWYQQALGQGPQFIFQYYEEEERQRGNFPDRFSGHQFPNYSSELNVNALLLGDSALYLCASRRDRRSYNEQFFGPGTRLTVL.

This CDR3 is CASSYTGSRVFNGYTF. The CDR3 DNA reads TGTGCCAGCAGTTACACCGGCTCCAGGGTTTTCAATGGCTACACCTTC. This chain joins TRBV6-6 and TRBJ1-2; possible D gene TRBD1, 5 bases. There are 16 residues in the CDR3. V was shortened by 2 bases and J by 6 bases, with 19 bases between the two germline ends. The germline V gene encodes CDR1 MNHNY and CDR2 SVGAGI (reference sequence).

V usage is TRBV4-1 and J usage is TRBJ2-7; 10 nucleotides align to TRBD2. The CDR3 contains 15 residues. With 1 base clipped from V and 6 bases from J, the junction kept 6 bases outside the gene matches. Germline-derived CDR1 and CDR2 are MGHRA and YSYEKL. CDR3 DNA: TGCGCCAGCAGCCAAGGAGCGGGAGGGCCCTCCGAGCAGTACTTC. Amino acid sequence: CASSQGAGGPSEQYF.

The chain is built from TRBV10-3 and TRBJ2-2; 9 nucleotides match TRBD2. Germline V gives CDR1 ENHRY, CDR2 SYGVKD. The CDR3 extends over 14 amino acids. The V segment lost 6 bases and the J segment 3 bases; nucleotides outside the gene matches: 2. CDR3 sequence: CAIRVAGDTGELFF. The CDR3 DNA reads TGTGCCATCAGGGTAGCGGGGGACACCGGGGAGCTGTTTTTT.

V usage is TRBV5-4 and J usage is TRBJ1-3; 9 nucleotides align to TRBD1. V lost 4 bases and J lost 3; bases outside the gene matches: 5. Germline CDR1 and CDR2: SGHNT and YYREEE (reference sequence). This CDR3 comprises 15 residues. Written as DNA, the CDR3 is TGTGCCAGCAGCCGAGGGACAGGGTTTGGAAACACCATATATTTT. Its protein is CASSRGTGFGNTIYF.

V and J are TRBV27 and TRBJ2-5; TRBD1 matches at 8 bases. Per the germline V gene, CDR1 is MNHEY and CDR2 is SMNVEV (reference sequence). There are 15 residues in the CDR3. V dropped 8 bases and J dropped 5; count of bases not matched to a gene: 13. As DNA, the CDR3 is TGTGCCAGCGGGGACGGGACAGGAGGGTGGGAGACCCAGTACTTC. Its translation: CASGDGTGGWETQYF.

This clone was counted only a few times. V gene TRBV18 combines with J gene TRBJ1-2; possible D gene TRBD1, 5 bases. This CDR3 spans 11 amino acids. Germline assignment: CDR1 KGHSH and CDR2 LQKENI. V lost 8 bases and J 3 bases, leaving 7 bases between the germline ends. CDR3 bases: TGTGCCAGCGCGGGGGACTATGGCTACACCTTC. Residues: CASAGDYGYTF.

This clone showed up just once. This chain connects TRBV6-1 to TRBJ1-1; 11 nucleotides align to TRBD1. This CDR3 comprises 14 residues. Germline V gene lookup returns CDR1 MNHNS and CDR2 SASEGT. Trimming cost V 6 bases and J 5 bases; bases outside gene matches: 5. DNA for the CDR3: TGTGCCAGCAGGCGGGACAGGGGGTGGACTGAAGCTTTCTTT. This sequence encodes CASRRDRGWTEAFF.

The chain carries TRBV28 and TRBJ2-2; D remains unclear. Germline CDR1 is MDHEN and CDR2 is SYDVKM. The ends were cut back, 3 bases at V and 5 bases at J, with 22 bases in the middle. This CDR3 region has 18 residues. CDR3 sequence (DNA): TGTGCCAGCAGTTTTCACTCTTACGTGGAGATTAAGACCGGGGAGCTGTTTTTT. It codes for CASSFHSYVEIKTGELFF.